This record concerns one T cell receptor (beta chain) sequence. Its antigen is unknown. These data originate in a study of PD-1 blockade in classical Hodgkin lymphoma. Study-wide findings and caveats: A significant rise in TCR diversity by C4D1 was seen for CD4+ but not CD8+ cells. Patients who initiated nivolumab within 1 year of ASCT were excluded. The drivers behind the repertoire differences, possibly disease activity or prior therapy, remain undefined.

Sequencing used immunoSEQ multiplex PCR; TCRdb keeps in-frame clones, though not all of them. The profile shows under 110,000 clones, roughly 89% of them singletons. Every single patient, without exception, relapsed after autologous stem cell transplantation, and brentuximab vedotin exposure varied. Per germline, CDR1 SGHTA and CDR2 FQGNSA. CDR3 length: 15 residues. Trimming cost V 5 bases and J 4 bases; bases outside gene matches: 6. V is TRBV7-2 and J is TRBJ2-1; 9 bases line up with TRBD2. The clonotype was recovered from a human donor with classical Hodgkin lymphoma. Sequencing used peripheral blood mononuclear cells (PBMCs), obtained before the second cycle of nivolumab. The CDR3 DNA follows: TGTGCCAGCAGCGTTATGACTAGCGGTTACAATGAGCAGTTCTTC. Amino acids: CASSVMTSGYNEQFF.